These 4 T cell receptor beta chains share one sample of origin, sequenced in a study of cytomegalovirus exposure and HLA in healthy donors. The PCR used 60 Vbeta and 13 Jbeta primers. TCRdb keeps only in-frame clones here, not all; method: immunoSEQ multiplex PCR. The sample holds under 200,000 clones; roughly 72% are singletons and the top ten take 2% to 2.5%. The sample consisted of PBMCs. These receptors all come from a young woman in good health and CMV-seropositive.

This rearrangement joins TRBV7-9 to TRBJ2-1; 9 bases are shared with TRBD1. This CDR3 is built from 15 residues. J gave up 3 bases and V 3 bases, and 3 bases lay outside the gene matches. Per germline, CDR1 SEHNR and CDR2 FQNEAQ (reference sequence). The chain's CDR3 is CASSLGQGNYNEQFF. In DNA, the CDR3 is TGTGCCAGCAGCTTGGGACAGGGAAACTACAATGAGCAGTTCTTC.

This chain joins TRBV29-1 and TRBJ1-3, with 7 bases lining up with TRBD1. Trimming at V came to 6 bases and at J to 2 bases, leaving 4 bases not matched to a gene. CDR3 length equals 13 residues. CDR1 and CDR2 from the germline V gene are SQVTM and ANQGSEA. In DNA form, the CDR3 reads TGCAGCGTGGTGACAGGGACTGGAAACACCATATATTTT. This encodes CSVVTGTGNTIYF.

This clone was picked up a small number of times. The chain recombines TRBV5-4 with TRBJ1-5; D ambiguous. In germline, CDR1 is SGHNT, CDR2 YYREEE (reference sequence). The CDR3 has 15 amino acids. Trimming left V 0 bases short and J 6 bases short, with 13 bases between. The CDR3 DNA reads as TGTGCCAGCAGCTTGGGTTTGGGGAGTTCTCAGCCCCAGCATTTT. This codes for CASSLGLGSSQPQHF.

This rearrangement joins TRBV4-1 to TRBJ2-1, with 9 bases that match TRBD2. The CDR3 consists of 16 residues. In germline, CDR1 is MGHRA, CDR2 YSYEKL. J gave up 4 bases and V 4 bases, and 8 bases lay outside the gene matches. DNA for the CDR3: TGCGCCAGCAGCCGCCTCTTAGCGGGGGTTTACAATGAGCAGTTCTTC. Protein product: CASSRLLAGVYNEQFF.